This T cell receptor (beta chain) was obtained from a study of blood T cell repertoires in COVID-19. Study context: Specimens from acute and convalescent COVID-19 originated in the United States, Italy and Spain. PBMCs, B-cell-depleted T cells, or T cells provided the cDNA or gDNA that made up the material.

Germline V lookup: CDR1 LGHDT, CDR2 YNNKEL (reference sequence). V was cut by 1 base and J by 3 bases, with 4 bases left in between. The CDR3 totals 12 residues. This clone was detected only a few times. Per the original methods: Reference gene primer amplification in the assay estimated nucleated cell counts. The protocol was immunoSEQ multiplex PCR, while the TCRdb copy is restricted to in-frame clones and leaves out a portion. That table is the source of V, J and clone size, and D and trimming were worked out from the DNA. The data contain more than 65,000 clones, roughly 84% of them singletons. The source material was peripheral blood. This clonotype was sampled from a human donor in a cohort sampled during active COVID-19. V is TRBV3-1 (or the pseudogene TRBV3-2) and J is TRBJ2-7, with unresolved D. The CDR3 DNA reads as TGTGCCAGCAGCCAAGCCAACTACGAGCAGTACTTC. The encoded protein is CASSQANYEQYF.